This TCR beta chain was profiled in a study of beta chain features in type 1 diabetes. The study, taken as a whole, reports: TCRB CDR3s from Type 1 diabetes patients were moderately but significantly shorter in all four CD4+ subsets. Lower insertion and higher deletion counts appeared at VDJ junctions in type 1 diabetes patients.

The V and J ends lost 1 base and 9 bases respectively, with 5 bases between them. CDR3 size: 11 residues. Germline CDR1 SGHDT, CDR2 YYEEEE. It was one heparinised blood draw, averaging around 110 mL, that each donor gave. Stem cell-like memory, regulatory, central memory and naive CD4+ cells were sorted via CD45RO/CCR7/CD25/CD127/CD95/CD27. TCRB transcripts that were expressed got sequenced, as all of the isolated RNA had been reverse transcribed. Some clones are missing from TCRdb's copy, which holds only in-frame ones; the method was immunoSEQ multiplex PCR. The data contain hundreds of thousands of clones, around 15% of them seen just once; the ten biggest clones take up 0.04%. This clone showed up just a few times. The antigen remains undetermined.

This rearrangement joins TRBV5-6 to TRBJ2-1; D unclear. The sequence came from a man aged 18 to 30 with type 1 diabetes. Material: naive CD4+ T cells from blood. CDR3 residues: CASSLRSEQFF. CDR3 nucleotide sequence: TGTGCCAGCAGCTTGAGGAGTGAGCAGTTCTTC.